This passage covers 17 T cell receptor beta chains from one sample sequenced in a study of cytomegalovirus exposure and HLA in healthy donors. This PCR relied on a set of 60 Vbeta primers and 13 Jbeta primers. The assay was immunoSEQ multiplex PCR, and TCRdb's table has in-frame clones only and misses some. The sample includes 150,000 to 200,000 clones, over 65% seen only once; the top ten take 4.7%. Sequencing input: PBMCs. The receptors shown here come from a man aged 18 to 30 in good health and CMV-seropositive.

This clone was seen more than once but under ten times. The chain carries TRBV18 and TRBJ2-6, with 7 bases that match TRBD1. The CDR3 is 18 amino acids. Germline V CDR1 and CDR2: KGHSH, LQKENI. J lost 4 bases, V lost 2 bases, and 11 bases had no gene match. The CDR3 region is CASSPRTGGKAGANVLTF. CDR3 DNA sequence: TGTGCCAGCTCACCAAGGACAGGAGGTAAAGCAGGGGCCAACGTCCTGACTTTC.

This rearrangement joins TRBV28 to TRBJ2-3; D remains ambiguous. The ends were cut back, 5 bases at V and 0 bases at J, with 12 bases in the middle. The length of the CDR3 is 15 residues. Germline V gene lookup returns CDR1 MDHEN and CDR2 SYDVKM. CDR3 nucleotides: TGTGCCAGCAGTCACGCAGCGTCTAGCACAGATACGCAGTATTTT. Protein: CASSHAASSTDTQYF. The full variable domain, rest sourced from reference TRBV28 and TRBJ2-3, is DVKVTQSSRYLVKRTGEKVFLECVQDMDHENMFWYRQDPGLGLRLIYFSYDVKMKEKGDIPEGYSVSREKKERFSLILESASTNQTSMYLCASSHAASSTDTQYFGPGTRLTVL.

The chain's CDR3 is CASSQERNQPQHF. DNA of the CDR3: TGTGCCAGCAGCCAAGAGAGGAATCAGCCCCAGCATTTT. The gene calls are TRBV4-2 and TRBJ1-5; unclear D gene. Looked up from germline, CDR1 is LGHNA and CDR2 is YNFKEQ. The CDR3 extends over 13 amino acids. With 0 bases removed from V and 4 bases from J, the gap between germline ends came to 4 bases.

By share, this clone counts as medium-sized. This chain uses TRBV7-9 with TRBJ2-1; TRBD1 matches 7 bases. J gave up 7 bases and V 4 bases, and 7 bases lay outside the gene matches. This CDR3 comprises 14 residues. Germline V lookup: CDR1 SEHNR, CDR2 FQNEAQ (reference sequence). The CDR3, as DNA: TGTGCCAGCAGCTCCGCCTCGACAGGGAATGAGCAGTTCTTC. Translating it yields CASSSASTGNEQFF.

The chain recombines TRBV4-1 with TRBJ2-1; D remains ambiguous. The V and J ends lost 5 bases and 1 base respectively, with 9 bases between them. This CDR3 is 14 amino acids long. Looked up from germline, CDR1 is MGHRA and CDR2 is YSYEKL. The CDR3 nucleotides read TGCGCCAGCAGCTCACCCGGGTCCTACAATGAGCAGTTCTTC. Protein: CASSSPGSYNEQFF.

This clone was counted a few times. The V call is TRBV19, the J call TRBJ2-2, with D possibly matching TRBD2 (5 bases). The CDR3 contains 15 residues. Germline V lookup: CDR1 LNHDA, CDR2 SQIVND (reference sequence). V was pared by 6 bases and J by 4 bases, with 15 bases between. The CDR3 DNA reads as TGTGCCAGTAGCCTTTTTGAGGGTCTCACCGGGGAGCTGTTTTTT. This codes for CASSLFEGLTGELFF.

The chain joins TRBV28 to TRBJ1-2, with TRBD1 as a possible D gene (5 bases). Germline V lookup: CDR1 MDHEN, CDR2 SYDVKM. Trimming removed 5 bases at V and 6 bases at J, with 13 bases between. This CDR3 is built from 13 residues. CDR3 in amino acids: CASSIGVRDGYTF. The DNA of the CDR3 is TGTGCCAGCAGTATAGGGGTCAGGGATGGCTACACCTTC.

The chain recombines TRBV7-9 with TRBJ1-5; D is ambiguous. The CDR3 contains 17 residues. Trimming left V 4 bases short and J 9 bases short, with 25 bases between. Germline V gene lookup returns CDR1 SEHNR and CDR2 FQNEAQ (reference sequence). The CDR3 loop is CASSYLGDGEFILPQHF. The CDR3 region has the DNA TGTGCCAGCAGCTACCTAGGTGACGGGGAATTTATTCTGCCCCAGCATTTT. The full variable domain, its missing parts supplied by reference TRBV7-9 and TRBJ1-5, is DTGVSQNPRHKITKRGQNVTFRCDPISEHNRLYWYRQTLGQGPEFLTYFQNEAQLEKSRLLSDRFSAERPKGSFSTLEIQRTEQGDSAMYLCASSYLGDGEFILPQHFGDGTRLSIL.

This chain links TRBV5-1 with TRBJ1-1; D might be TRBD1 (6 bases). The CDR3 totals 15 residues. Per germline, CDR1 SGHRS and CDR2 YFSETQ. Trimming took 3 bases from V and 1 from J, leaving 13 bases between them. This CDR3 is CASSWTPDRNTEAFF. For the CDR3, the DNA is TGCGCCAGCAGCTGGACCCCGGACAGGAACACTGAAGCTTTCTTT.

This chain uses TRBV7-8 with TRBJ1-3, with D possibly being TRBD1 (5 bases). The CDR3 extends over 15 amino acids. Looked up from germline, CDR1 is SGHVS and CDR2 is FQNEAQ. V was cut by 5 bases and J by 0 bases, with 11 bases left in between. CDR3 loop: CASSLTGDSGNTIYF. In DNA form, the CDR3 reads TGTGCCAGCAGCCTTACAGGAGACTCTGGAAACACCATATATTTT.

The chain joins TRBV6-1 to TRBJ1-3; no clear D gene. Per germline, CDR1 MNHNS and CDR2 SASEGT. The CDR3 spans 15 residues. Between the trimmed V and J ends, which lost 1 base and 6 bases, there was a span of 13 bases. This chain's CDR3 is CASSEGLTTVNTIYF. CDR3 nucleotides: TGTGCCAGCAGTGAAGGGCTGACAACAGTAAACACCATATATTTT.

The gene calls are TRBV11-3 and TRBJ2-7, with TRBD1 as a possible D gene (6 bases). Germline lookup yields CDR1 SGHNT and CDR2 YENEEA. The CDR3 sequence is 17 residues long. Trimming removed 1 base from V and 0 bases from J, with 16 bases in between. The CDR3 sequence: CASSLVKGDISSYEQYV. CDR3 nucleotides: TGTGCCAGCAGCTTAGTTAAGGGGGACATAAGCTCCTACGAGCAGTACGTC.

The chain links TRBV4-1 to TRBJ1-2; 8 nucleotides line up with TRBD1. Germline CDR1 and CDR2: MGHRA and YSYEKL. The V segment lost 2 bases and the J segment 8 bases; nucleotides outside the gene matches: 4. The CDR3 runs to 13 residues. This CDR3 is CASSQPGQAGYTF. The CDR3, as DNA: TGCGCCAGCAGCCAACCGGGACAGGCAGGCTACACCTTC.

The chain is built from TRBV15 and TRBJ1-5, with 8 positions matching TRBD1. J gave up 9 bases and V 0 bases, and 4 bases lay outside the gene matches. Germline V lookup: CDR1 LNHNV, CDR2 YYDKDF (reference sequence). The CDR3 extends over 14 amino acids. The CDR3 region is CATSREQGGWPQHF. CDR3 in DNA: TGTGCCACCAGCAGAGAACAGGGGGGATGGCCCCAGCATTTT.

The chain is built from TRBV7-2 and TRBJ2-6; D remains unclear. From germline, CDR1 is SGHTA and CDR2 FQGNSA. The CDR3 runs to 14 residues. V was trimmed by 5 bases and J by 1 base, leaving 6 bases between them. The CDR3 spells CASSLTSGANVLTF. The CDR3 DNA reads TGTGCCAGCAGCCTGACATCTGGGGCCAACGTCCTGACTTTC.

The chain combines TRBV2 with TRBJ2-5, with 11 bases that match TRBD1. The CDR3 loop spans 15 amino acids. CDR1 and CDR2 (germline): SNHLY, FYNNEI. After removal of 8 bases from V and 2 bases from J, the junction contained 7 bases not matched to a gene. DNA of the CDR3: TGTGCCAGCGAAGGACAGGGGGCCCGTCAAGAGACCCAGTACTTC. Translation: CASEGQGARQETQYF.

The chain joins TRBV19 to TRBJ2-1; tentative D call: TRBD2 (7 bases). There are 15 residues in the CDR3. Trimming shortened V by 3 bases and J by 6 bases, and 15 bases separated the two germline ends. Germline V gene lookup returns CDR1 LNHDA and CDR2 SQIVND (reference sequence). CDR3 region: CASSIELGGGNEQFF. As DNA, the CDR3 is TGTGCCAGTAGTATCGAACTAGGGGGGGGCAATGAGCAGTTCTTC. Variable domain in full (rest from reference TRBV19 and TRBJ2-1): DGGITQSPKYLFRKEGQNVTLSCEQNLNHDAMYWYRQDPGQGLRLIYYSQIVNDFQKGDIAEGYSVSREKKESFPLTVTSAQKNPTAFYLCASSIELGGGNEQFFGPGTRLTVL.